The clone carrying this T cell receptor (beta chain) is a singleton in its sample. Its antigen is not known. This CDR3 is built from 15 residues. J lost 2 bases, V lost 2 bases, and 6 bases had no gene match. Germline CDR1 and CDR2: MNHEY and SVGEGT. For the second PCR, which ran for about 7 to 11 cycles, a sample-barcoded 5' primer and a J-beta primer mix were used. Carrying 12 random nucleotides, a template-switch adaptor labeled each individual cDNA molecule. MiXCR was run by TCRdb on the 5' RACE reads, yielding one entry per CDR3 protein. The table lists over 450,000 distinct CDR3 sequences, 24% of them singletons. The source of the sample is a study of blood T cells in healthy people across ages. Findings and limits, study-wide: Estimates based on one million T cells were treated as lower bounds.

Separately, the same data were catalogued under a study of T cells of mothers and their children.

The source of this sequence is a boy younger than 18 in good health. The chain is built from TRBV6-2 or TRBV6-3 and TRBJ2-7; 7 bases agree with TRBD2. The specimen sequenced was blood. The CDR3 sequence is CASSYGASGTYEQYF. The CDR3 bases are TGTGCCAGCAGTTACGGTGCTAGCGGAACCTACGAGCAGTACTTC.